This T cell receptor beta chain is drawn from a study of blood T cell repertoires in COVID-19. Study context: PBMCs, B-cell-depleted T cells, or T cells provided the cDNA or gDNA that made up the material.

In the original analysis: Amplification with reference gene primers provided the estimates of nucleated cell counts. Produced via immunoSEQ multiplex PCR; TCRdb's table is partial and in-frame only. The V and J calls and clone size come from that table; D and trimming were worked out from the DNA. The sample contains some 39,000 clones, 65% to 80% of which appear only once. CDR3 length: 14 amino acids. The V gene lost 1 base and the J gene lost 5 bases, with 9 bases spanning the gap. CDR1 MGHDK and CDR2 SYGVNS come from the germline V gene. The source of this sequence is an elderly man with acute or convalescent COVID-19. Sequenced input: peripheral blood. This chain uses TRBV25-1 with TRBJ1-5, with a weak D call TRBD1 (6 bases). CDR3 sequence (DNA): TGTGCCAGCAGTGAATTAGGGGGGGATCAGCCCCAGCATTTT. As protein: CASSELGGDQPQHF.